Listed below are T cell receptor beta chains from one sample, sequenced in a study of cytomegalovirus exposure and HLA in healthy donors. Sequencing was performed with immunoSEQ multiplex PCR; in TCRdb, only in-frame clones are kept and a portion is missing. The table has 45,000 to 65,000 clones, approximately 70% seen once; the top ten hold 2.5% to 3%. Material: PBMCs. These receptors were obtained from a man between 18 and 35 years old in good health and CMV-seronegative. Both conserved end residues are part of each CDR3.

v_gene	j_gene	CDR3aa
TRBV4-3	TRBJ2-2	CASSRLGGAGELFF
TRBV2	TRBJ2-2	CASTWDRVNTGELFF
TRBV30	TRBJ1-3	CASPGVSGNTIYF
TRBV6-5	TRBJ2-7	CASSYSASSYEQYF
TRBV29-1	TRBJ2-1	CSVNPGGEHTFF
TRBV5-1	TRBJ2-7	CASSLGSGQYEQYF
TRBV10-1	TRBJ1-2	CASSVGIGGGYGYTF
TRBV7-9	TRBJ2-6	CASSARGLGGANVLTF
TRBV6-5	TRBJ1-2	CASSFRQGFYGYTF
TRBV15	TRBJ2-1	CATSRDLSYNEQFF
TRBV5-1	TRBJ1-1	CASSLGSARAFF
TRBV5-1	TRBJ2-3	CASSTRTDTQYF
TRBV6-5	TRBJ1-1	CASSGPPAGAFF
TRBV4-3	TRBJ2-7	CASSRNGQGFYEQYF
TRBV6-1	TRBJ1-3	CASSGTGGNTIYF
TRBV7-2	TRBJ1-6	CASSSSGQDNSPLHF
TRBV7-9	TRBJ2-6	CASSLGHGSSLANVLTF
TRBV7-9	TRBJ1-1	CASSLEGIGTEAFF
TRBV29-1	TRBJ1-2	CSVRHREGLNYGYTF
TRBV10-3	TRBJ1-2	CAISEGTPGGYTF
TRBV18	TRBJ1-5	CASSPAGGGQPQHF
TRBV7-9	TRBJ1-1	CASSRAGQGGTFF
TRBV18	TRBJ2-7	CASSPPTGVSYEQYF
TRBV27	TRBJ1-5	CASSAYRANQPQHF
TRBV18	TRBJ2-5	CASSPQGRETQYF
TRBV30	TRBJ2-2	CALTVERGSYTGELFF
TRBV30	TRBJ2-3	CAWSSDSRRQYF
TRBV5-6	TRBJ1-6	CASSQNNRGLDSPLHF
TRBV9	TRBJ1-3	CASSLEPQRDTIYF
TRBV9	TRBJ1-2	CASSVEGTAYGYTF
TRBV4-2	TRBJ2-7	CASSQVGLAASYEQYF
TRBV4-2	TRBJ1-6	CASSQGQGGSPLHF